Listed below are T cell receptor beta chains from one sample, sequenced in a study of blood T cell repertoires in COVID-19. Libraries were prepared by immunoSEQ multiplex PCR; TCRdb keeps only in-frame clonotypes and omits some of them. This table has roughly 200,000 clones, about 81% appearing once. The source material was peripheral blood. The receptors stem from an elderly woman with COVID-19, enrolled during active disease. Both conserved end residues are part of each CDR3. A D gene is named only where the DNA matches it firmly. Size tells how often a clone was seen (once, few, many) or the class of an expanded clone, and some rows leave it out.

V	J	D	size	DNA	CDR3
TRBV15	TRBJ2-5	TRBD2	NA	TGTGCCACCAGCAGAGAAGCCCATCGGGGGGGAAAAGAGACCCAGTACTTC	CATSREAHRGGKETQYF
TRBV21-1	TRBJ2-1	NA	few	TGTGCCAGCAGCAAAGAGGGGACAGGATACAATGAGCAGTTCTTC	CASSKEGTGYNEQFF
TRBV10-2	TRBJ2-7	TRBD2	NA	TGCGCCAGCAGTGACTGGAGCGGGGGGACCTCCTACGAGCAGTACTTC	CASSDWSGGTSYEQYF
TRBV7-9	TRBJ1-6	NA	once	TGTGCCAGCAGCTTGCGGTCATATAGTAATTCACCCCTCCACTTT	CASSLRSYSNSPLHF
TRBV7-2	TRBJ2-2	TRBD1	few	TGTGCCAGCAGCTTACGGACAGGGGGCGGAAAGCTGTTTTTT	CASSLRTGGGKLFF
TRBV6-1	TRBJ2-5	TRBD1	NA	TGTGCCAGCAGTGAAGGGACAGGGAATTTCGAGACCCAGTACTTC	CASSEGTGNFETQYF
TRBV6-5	TRBJ1-5	TRBD1	NA	TGTGCCAGCAGTTCAACCGGGACAGGGGTACAGCCCCAGCATTTT	CASSSTGTGVQPQHF
TRBV13	TRBJ2-7	TRBD1	NA	TGTGCCAGCAGCCCGACAGGGTACGAGCAGTACTTC	CASSPTGYEQYF
TRBV27	TRBJ1-5	NA	NA	TGTGCCAGCAGTTTATCGGGGCAGAATCAGCCCCAGCATTTT	CASSLSGQNQPQHF
TRBV7-8	TRBJ2-5	NA	NA	TGTGCCAGCAGCCCAAGGGGGATGGAGACCCAGTACTTC	CASSPRGMETQYF
TRBV28	TRBJ2-5	TRBD1	NA	TGTGCCAGCAGTTCTTTTGGGGGACAGGCCGACCAAGAGACCCAGTACTTC	CASSSFGGQADQETQYF
TRBV9	TRBJ2-2	TRBD1	few	TGTGCCAGCAGCGCAAGGGGAGCAGGGGGTAGAATCGGGGAGCTGTTTTTT	CASSARGAGGRIGELFF
TRBV3-1/TRBV3-2	TRBJ2-7	TRBD2	few	TGTGCCAGCAGCCAAGACAGCGGGAGACGATACGAGCAGTACTTC	CASSQDSGRRYEQYF
TRBV18	TRBJ1-3	NA	NA	TGTGCCAGCTCACCGCCGGCTAGGGGTGGAAACACCATATATTTT	CASSPPARGGNTIYF
TRBV5-4	TRBJ1-1	NA	NA	TGTGCCAGCAGCCATCCCGACGCGGTAAACACTGAAGCTTTCTTT	CASSHPDAVNTEAFF
TRBV7-9	TRBJ2-2	TRBD2	NA	TGTGCCAGCAGCTTGGGCGAACTAGCGCCCGGGGAGCTGTTTTTT	CASSLGELAPGELFF
TRBV29-1	TRBJ2-3	TRBD1	NA	TGCAGCGTTGCGGACAGGGCTAGCACAGATACGCAGTATTTT	CSVADRASTDTQYF
TRBV19	TRBJ1-1	TRBD1	NA	TGTGCCAGTAGTCTCATCCCCCACAGGGGCATGAACACTGAAGCTTTCTTT	CASSLIPHRGMNTEAFF
TRBV5-1	TRBJ2-5	TRBD1	NA	TGCGCCAGCAGCTTGGAAATCGGGACAGGCCAAGAGACCCAGTACTTC	CASSLEIGTGQETQYF
TRBV15	TRBJ2-2	NA	NA	TGTGCCACCAGCAGAGGCCGACTCCCGAACACCGGGGAGCTGTTTTTT	CATSRGRLPNTGELFF
TRBV13	TRBJ2-2	NA	NA	TGTGCCAGCAGCTTGTCAGTAGGGGTCCCCAACACCGGGGAGCTGTTTTTT	CASSLSVGVPNTGELFF
TRBV18	TRBJ1-1	NA	NA	TGTGCCAGCTCACCTCAGGGGAACACTGAAGCTTTCTTT	CASSPQGNTEAFF
TRBV6-2/TRBV6-3	TRBJ1-5	NA	NA	TGTGCCAGCAGTTACTCTGGCACCCCAGGGCCCCAGCATTTT	CASSYSGTPGPQHF
TRBV19	TRBJ2-7	TRBD2	once	TGTGCCAGCCGACTAGCGGGAACGTACGAGCAGTACTTC	CASRLAGTYEQYF
TRBV12-3/TRBV12-4	TRBJ2-5	NA	NA	TGTGCCAGCAGTTTGGGGCTTAAAGAGACCCAGTACTTC	CASSLGLKETQYF
TRBV7-3	TRBJ2-3	TRBD1	NA	TGTGCCAGCAGCTTAACGGGACAGAGCACAGATACGCAGTATTTT	CASSLTGQSTDTQYF
TRBV7-9	TRBJ2-3	NA	NA	TGTGCCAGCAGCTTCGGGGGAGGCGATACGCAGTATTTT	CASSFGGGDTQYF
TRBV19	TRBJ2-5	TRBD2	NA	TGTGCCAGTAGTAAAGCGGGAGGGGAGGAGACCCAGTACTTC	CASSKAGGEETQYF
TRBV9	TRBJ2-5	TRBD2	NA	TGTGCCAGCAGCGTCGACGTAGCGGGAGAAGAGACCCAGTACTTC	CASSVDVAGEETQYF